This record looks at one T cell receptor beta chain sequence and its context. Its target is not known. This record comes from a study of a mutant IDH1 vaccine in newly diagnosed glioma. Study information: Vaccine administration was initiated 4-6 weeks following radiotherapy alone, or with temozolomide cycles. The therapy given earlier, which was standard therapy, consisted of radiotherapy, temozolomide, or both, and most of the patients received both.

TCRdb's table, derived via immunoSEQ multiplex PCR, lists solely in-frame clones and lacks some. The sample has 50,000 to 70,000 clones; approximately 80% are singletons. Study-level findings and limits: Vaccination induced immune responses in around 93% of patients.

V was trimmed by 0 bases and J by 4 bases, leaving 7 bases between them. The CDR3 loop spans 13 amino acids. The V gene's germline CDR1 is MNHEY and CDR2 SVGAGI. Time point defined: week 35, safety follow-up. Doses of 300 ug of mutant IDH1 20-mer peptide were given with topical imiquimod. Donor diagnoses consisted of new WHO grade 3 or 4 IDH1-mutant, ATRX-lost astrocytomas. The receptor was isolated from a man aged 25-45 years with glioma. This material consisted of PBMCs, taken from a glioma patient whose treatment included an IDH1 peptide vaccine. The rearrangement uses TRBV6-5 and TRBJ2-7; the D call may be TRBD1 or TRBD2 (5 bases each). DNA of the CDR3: TGTGCCAGCAGTTACTCGAGGGGATACGAGCAGTACTTC. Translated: CASSYSRGYEQYF.